The rows below give T cell receptor beta chains drawn from one sample of a study of blood T cell repertoires in COVID-19. TCRdb's copy holds only in-frame clones and misses some; the assay was immunoSEQ multiplex PCR. This sample has 300,000 to 450,000 clones; 85% occur once, and the top ten carry roughly 3.6%. The sample was peripheral blood. All receptors come from a woman younger than 35 with acute or convalescent COVID-19. Each CDR3 is given with its conserved first and last residue. D genes are given only for firm matches. Rows give clone size only sometimes, using once, few, many, or a class for an expanded clone.

DNA	CDR3	V	J	size	D	length
TGTGCCAGCAGTTTAAGAGGGACAGGGGAAAGCTATGGCTACACCTTC	CASSLRGTGESYGYTF	TRBV28	TRBJ1-2	.	TRBD1	16
TGTGCCAGCAGCCAAGTTGCCGAGAAAGCCTACGAGCAGTACTTC	CASSQVAEKAYEQYF	TRBV4-2	TRBJ2-7	.	.	15
TGTGCCAGCAGTTACTTCGGGGGGCGGACCGAGGTCCAGTACTTC	CASSYFGGRTEVQYF	TRBV6-5	TRBJ2-5	.	.	15
TGTGCCAGCAGCCCTACGGGGGAGGGACCCTTCTATGGCTACACCTTC	CASSPTGEGPFYGYTF	TRBV3-1/TRBV3-2	TRBJ1-2	once	.	16
TGTGCCAGCAGTTACTCGGACAGGGACTACGAGCAGTACTTC	CASSYSDRDYEQYF	TRBV6-5	TRBJ2-7	.	TRBD1	14
TGTGCCAGCTCACCAGCAAGGGGTCACGAGCAGTACTTC	CASSPARGHEQYF	TRBV18	TRBJ2-7	.	.	13
TGTGCCAGCAGCTCCGGCGGGACAGGGTTGGGCTATGGCTACACCTTC	CASSSGGTGLGYGYTF	TRBV5-4	TRBJ1-2	.	TRBD1	16
TGTGCCTGGACCCCGGACAGGGGGATAGGCTACACCTTC	CAWTPDRGIGYTF	TRBV30	TRBJ1-2	.	TRBD1	13
TGTGCCAGCAGGGGGGGACAGGGGTCGGAGGATCAGCCCCAGCATTTT	CASRGGQGSEDQPQHF	TRBV6-4	TRBJ1-5	.	TRBD1	16
TGTGCCAGCAGCTTATTGGTCATCGGCTACGAGCAGTACTTC	CASSLLVIGYEQYF	TRBV11-2	TRBJ2-7	.	.	14
TGTGCCATTCGGGGGAGAACGAACACCGGGGAGCTGTTTTTT	CAIRGRTNTGELFF	TRBV6-5	TRBJ2-2	.	.	14
TGTGCCAGCACCTACCCCCCTGAAGCTTTCTTT	CASTYPPEAFF	TRBV2	TRBJ1-1	.	.	11
TGTGCCAGCAGTGGTCGTCAGGGGGCGAATGAGCAGTTCTTC	CASSGRQGANEQFF	TRBV2	TRBJ2-1	.	TRBD1	14
TGTGCCAGCAGCTTGTACAGGGGGCCAGGCTACACCTTC	CASSLYRGPGYTF	TRBV7-2	TRBJ1-2	.	TRBD1	13
TGTGCCAGCAGGACCGACAGGGTCTACTATGGCTACACCTTC	CASRTDRVYYGYTF	TRBV28	TRBJ1-2	few	TRBD1	14
TGTGCCAGCAGCGCCGGTCTCACAGGAGAAGAGACCCAGTACTTC	CASSAGLTGEETQYF	TRBV9	TRBJ2-5	.	.	15
TGCGCCAGCAGTAAAGGGACTAGCGGGGCCTACAATGAGCAGTTCTTC	CASSKGTSGAYNEQFF	TRBV10-2	TRBJ2-1	.	TRBD2	16
TGTGCCACCCAGGACAGGGAAAGCACTGAAGCTTTCTTT	CATQDRESTEAFF	TRBV24-1	TRBJ1-1	few	TRBD1	13
TGTGCCAGCAGTGCGGCCGGGACAGTGAACACTGAAGCTTTCTTT	CASSAAGTVNTEAFF	TRBV6-6	TRBJ1-1	.	TRBD1	15
TGTGCCACCAGCTGGGGCGAGAACACTGAAGCTTTCTTT	CATSWGENTEAFF	TRBV24-1	TRBJ1-1	.	.	13
TGTGCCAGCAGCTTAGCTTTCTACTCCACAGATACGCAGTATTTT	CASSLAFYSTDTQYF	TRBV7-2	TRBJ2-3	.	.	15
TGTGCCAGCAGCTTGCCCGACCCTAGCTCCGAGCAGTACTTC	CASSLPDPSSEQYF	TRBV5-6	TRBJ2-7	.	.	14
TGTGCCAGTACCAAAAATGGGCTTAACTCTGGAAACACCATATATTTT	CASTKNGLNSGNTIYF	TRBV19	TRBJ1-3	.	.	16
TGTGCCACCAGTGAGCCCGAGCAGGGCCTCGGAAACAAACAAGAGACCCAGTACTTC	CATSEPEQGLGNKQETQYF	TRBV24-1	TRBJ2-5	.	.	19
TGCAGCGTTGTTGGGTCAGGGGCTAACTATGGCTACACCTTC	CSVVGSGANYGYTF	TRBV29-1	TRBJ1-2	.	.	14
TGTGCCAGCAGTGAGGGACAGGGGTACACTGAAGCTTTCTTT	CASSEGQGYTEAFF	TRBV2	TRBJ1-1	.	TRBD1	14
TGTGCCACCAGCAGAGGAGGCGTGAACACTGAAGCTTTCTTT	CATSRGGVNTEAFF	TRBV15	TRBJ1-1	.	.	14
TGTGCCAGCAGCCAAGATCTCAGGGGGCCCTTGAACACCGGGGAGCTGTTTTTT	CASSQDLRGPLNTGELFF	TRBV14	TRBJ2-2	.	TRBD1	18
TGTGCCAGCTCACTCGACAGGGCTAATCGAAACACTGAAGCTTTCTTT	CASSLDRANRNTEAFF	TRBV18	TRBJ1-1	.	TRBD1	16
TGTGCCAGTAGTATTAACGCGGGGGAGGGGAGCCAGCCCCAGCATTTT	CASSINAGEGSQPQHF	TRBV19	TRBJ1-5	.	.	16
TGTGCCAGCAGCTACGGACAGGGGGAAGGAAACACCATATATTTT	CASSYGQGEGNTIYF	TRBV9	TRBJ1-3	.	TRBD1	15
TGTGCCAGCACTGGGACAGGGACCTACAATGAGCAGTTCTTC	CASTGTGTYNEQFF	TRBV18	TRBJ2-1	.	TRBD1	14
TGTGCCAGCTCACTCCGACAGGGGGAGACCCAGTACTTC	CASSLRQGETQYF	TRBV18	TRBJ2-5	.	TRBD1	13
TGTGCCAGCAGCCAAGGTAGTCAGACAAAGGCCGGCTACACCTTC	CASSQGSQTKAGYTF	TRBV4-2	TRBJ1-2	once	.	15
TGTGCCAGCACAACATCCCGGGAAAACTCCTACGAGCAGTACTTC	CASTTSRENSYEQYF	TRBV28	TRBJ2-7	.	.	15
TGTGCCAGAAGCTTTCTAGCGGGGGTAGCCAAAAACATTCAGTACTTC	CARSFLAGVAKNIQYF	TRBV5-3	TRBJ2-4	.	TRBD2	16
TGTGCCAGCAGTGAATTCGACAATGAGCAGTTCTTC	CASSEFDNEQFF	TRBV6-1	TRBJ2-1	.	.	12
TGTGCCAGCAGCTCAGAGGGTGTGTTCGGAGCTTTCTTT	CASSSEGVFGAFF	TRBV7-9	TRBJ1-1	few	.	13
TGTGCCTGGAATAATAAAGGACTTTACTATGATGGCTACACCTTC	CAWNNKGLYYDGYTF	TRBV30	TRBJ1-2	.	.	15
TGTGCCAGCAGTGCCCTGGCAGGGCTCGAGAACACTGAAGCTTTCTTT	CASSALAGLENTEAFF	TRBV2	TRBJ1-1	.	.	16